The 18 T cell receptor beta chains reported below all come from one sample, sequenced in a study of response to subunit inactivated influenza vaccine. TCRdb re-analysed the RT-PCR reads in MiXCR, keeping a single row per CDR3 protein. The repertoire holds 450,000 to 500,000 distinct CDR3 sequences, with approximately 11% as singletons. The sequenced sample was PBMCs from blood, obtained roughly 45 days after vaccination. The receptor set was obtained from a man aged 45 to 65 who received an inactivated influenza vaccine.

This clonotype was detected ten times or more. This chain connects TRBV4-2 to TRBJ2-1; 9 nucleotides align to TRBD1. After removal of 1 base from V and 2 bases from J, the junction contained 0 bases not matched to a gene. In germline, CDR1 is LGHNA, CDR2 YNFKEQ. The CDR3 is 15 residues long. CDR3 DNA sequence: TGTGCCAGCAGCCAAGGGGACAGGGCCTACAATGAGCAGTTCTTC. Translating gives CASSQGDRAYNEQFF.

This clonotype was seen a handful of times. The V and J genes are TRBV12-3 or TRBV12-4 and TRBJ1-1; D unresolved. Trimming pared 5 bases from V and 4 bases from J, leaving 11 bases between. This CDR3 spans 13 amino acids. CDR3 in DNA: TGTGCCAGCAGTCGGACGGCCGGCACTGAAGCTTTCTTT. Translated: CASSRTAGTEAFF.

The chain recombines TRBV2 with TRBJ2-7; 7 bases are shared with TRBD1. Germline CDR1 and CDR2: SNHLY and FYNNEI. The CDR3 runs to 14 residues. The V and J ends lost 6 bases and 3 bases, in that order; junction bases with no gene match: 8. The CDR3 DNA follows: TGTGCCAGCAGCGTTGACAGGGACCTCTACGAGCAGTACTTC. Translated, it gives CASSVDRDLYEQYF.

The rearrangement links TRBV7-2 to TRBJ2-7; D is undetermined. The germline CDR1 and CDR2 sequences are SGHTA and FQGNSA. The CDR3 is 13 amino acids. V was cut by 1 base and J by 6 bases, with 10 bases left in between. The DNA for the CDR3 is TGTGCCAGCAGCTTAGAATCTGGTCTCGAGCAGTACTTC. It specifies CASSLESGLEQYF.

The CDR3 region is CSATDGAGYTF. The CDR3, as DNA: TGCAGTGCTACGGACGGAGCTGGCTACACCTTC. This chain connects TRBV20-1 to TRBJ1-2; D remains ambiguous. V lost 4 bases, J lost 7 bases, and 10 bases lay in between. The V gene's germline CDR1 is DFQATT and CDR2 SNEGSKA (reference sequence). This CDR3 has 11 amino acids.

This clonotype occurred a few times. The CDR3 DNA sequence: TGTGCCAGCAGTTTTAATCAGGGGGCGCGTTCACCCCTCCACTTT. This gives the protein CASSFNQGARSPLHF. The chain has TRBV12-3 or TRBV12-4 and TRBJ1-6; TRBD1 agrees at 8 bases. V shed 3 bases, J shed 9 bases, and the junction held 7 bases outside the gene matches. This CDR3 comprises 15 residues.

V gene TRBV12-3 or TRBV12-4 combines with J gene TRBJ2-5; perhaps D is TRBD1 or TRBD2 (5 bases each). The CDR3 sequence is 14 residues long. V dropped 2 bases and J dropped 2 bases, with 9 bases sitting between them. CDR3 sequence reads: CASSLQGTQETQYF. The CDR3 coding sequence is TGTGCCAGCAGTTTACAAGGGACGCAAGAGACCCAGTACTTC.

This rearrangement joins TRBV20-1 to TRBJ2-2, with 7 bases identical to TRBD2. Germline trimming cut 6 bases from V and 1 base from J; bases unmatched to any gene: 5. Germline V gene sequence: CDR1 DFQATT, CDR2 SNEGSKA (reference sequence). The CDR3 is made up of 14 amino acids. Here the CDR3 reads CSAAREGNTGELFF. In nucleotides, the CDR3 is TGCAGTGCGGCAAGGGAGGGGAACACCGGGGAGCTGTTTTTT.

This clonotype was seen ten or more times. The V and J genes are TRBV29-1 and TRBJ2-2; 9 bases fit TRBD2. Unmatched junction bases numbered 8, after V lost 6 bases and J lost 3 bases. Germline V gene lookup returns CDR1 SQVTM and CDR2 ANQGSEA. This CDR3 has 15 amino acids. This chain's CDR3 is CSVGAGTSHTGELFF. In DNA form, the CDR3 reads TGCAGCGTGGGGGCCGGGACTAGCCACACCGGGGAGCTGTTTTTT.

This chain joins TRBV28 and TRBJ1-6; D not resolved. This CDR3 region has 12 residues. The germline V and J ends were trimmed by 7 bases and 9 bases, with 10 bases remaining between them. Germline values: CDR1 MDHEN, CDR2 SYDVKM. The CDR3: CASKVEGSPLHF. In DNA, the CDR3 is TGTGCCAGCAAAGTTGAAGGTTCACCCCTCCACTTT.

In its sample, this clonotype was seen a few times. The chain joins TRBV6-1 to TRBJ2-2; 11 positions match TRBD1. CDR3 length: 16 amino acids. The germline CDR1 and CDR2 sequences are MNHNS and SASEGT. After removal of 4 bases from V and 5 bases from J, the junction contained 6 bases not matched to a gene. The CDR3 loop reads CASSARTGGETGELFF. DNA of the CDR3: TGTGCCAGCAGTGCCCGGACAGGGGGCGAAACCGGGGAGCTGTTTTTT.

This clonotype has only a few counts. The genes are TRBV20-1 and TRBJ1-2; a weak D match, TRBD1 (6 bases). The CDR3 length is 14 residues. The germline V gene encodes CDR1 DFQATT and CDR2 SNEGSKA (reference sequence). V lost 5 bases and J lost 0, with 13 bases in between. This CDR3 is CSAPRDTSNYGYTF. In DNA, the CDR3 is TGCAGTGCTCCGCGGGACACTTCTAACTATGGCTACACCTTC.

This clonotype appeared many times. The chain employs TRBV12-3 or TRBV12-4 and TRBJ2-2, with a tentative D call TRBD1 (6 bases). V was pared by 1 base and J by 4 bases, with 7 bases between. The CDR3 runs to 14 residues. The CDR3 coding sequence is TGTGCCAGCAGTTTAGGGGGGCGCACCGGGGAGCTGTTTTTT. This gives the protein CASSLGGRTGELFF.

This clonotype was detected a few times. This chain links TRBV5-1 with TRBJ2-7; 10 bases match TRBD2. The CDR3 totals 16 residues. From germline, CDR1 is SGHRS and CDR2 YFSETQ. V lost 7 bases to trimming and J lost 2 bases; unmatched junction nucleotides: 12. CDR3: CASSILAGDRPYEQYF. Written as DNA, the CDR3 is TGCGCCAGCTCAATCCTAGCGGGGGACCGACCCTACGAGCAGTACTTC.

This clonotype was seen a few times. This chain links TRBV12-3 or TRBV12-4 with TRBJ1-2; 8 positions agree with TRBD1. CDR3 size: 12 residues. The V and J ends lost 8 bases and 8 bases, in that order; junction bases with no gene match: 7. CDR3 DNA sequence: TGTGCCAGCTCAGGGGGCGCGTGGGGCTACACCTTC. This translates into CASSGGAWGYTF.

This clonotype was detected many times. The J gene is TRBJ2-5, the V gene TRBV10-3; D perhaps matches TRBD1 (5 bases). This CDR3 is 14 amino acids long. V was pared by 2 bases and J by 4 bases, with 11 bases between. Germline CDR1 reads ENHRY; CDR2 reads SYGVKD. CDR3 coding DNA: TGTGCCATCAGTGAGGAGACAGTGAGAGAGACCCAGTACTTC. Translation: CAISEETVRETQYF.

The chain recombines TRBV6-2 or TRBV6-3 with TRBJ1-5; D remains unclear. This CDR3 is built from 12 residues. Germline assignment: CDR1 MNHEY and CDR2 SVGEGT. With 6 bases removed from V and 3 bases from J, the gap between germline ends came to 6 bases. The CDR3 region is CASRLPNQPQHF. The CDR3 bases are TGTGCCAGCAGGCTCCCCAATCAGCCCCAGCATTTT.

This clonotype has a count of ten or more. V and J are TRBV28 and TRBJ2-1, with D possibly TRBD1 on 6 matching bases. This CDR3 is built from 13 residues. Trimming removed 7 bases from V and 5 bases from J, with 12 bases in between. The germline V gene encodes CDR1 MDHEN and CDR2 SYDVKM. The CDR3 protein is CASNRVGNNEQFF. CDR3 sequence (DNA): TGTGCCAGCAACAGGGTAGGCAACAATGAGCAGTTCTTC.